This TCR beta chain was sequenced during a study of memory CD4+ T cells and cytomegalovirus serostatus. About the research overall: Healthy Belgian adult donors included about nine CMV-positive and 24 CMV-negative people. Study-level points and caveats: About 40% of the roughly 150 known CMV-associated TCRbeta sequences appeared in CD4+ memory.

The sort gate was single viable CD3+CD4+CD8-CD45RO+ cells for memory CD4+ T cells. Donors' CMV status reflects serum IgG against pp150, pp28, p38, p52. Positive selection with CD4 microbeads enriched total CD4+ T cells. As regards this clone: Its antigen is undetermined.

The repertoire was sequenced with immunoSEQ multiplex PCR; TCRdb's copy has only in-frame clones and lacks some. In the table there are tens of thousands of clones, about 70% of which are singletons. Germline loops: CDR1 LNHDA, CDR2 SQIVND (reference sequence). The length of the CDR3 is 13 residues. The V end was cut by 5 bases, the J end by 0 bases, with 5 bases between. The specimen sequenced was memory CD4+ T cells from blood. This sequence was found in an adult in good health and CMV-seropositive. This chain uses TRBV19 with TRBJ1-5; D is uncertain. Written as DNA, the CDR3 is TGTGCCAGTAGTTCGGATAGCAATCAGCCCCAGCATTTT. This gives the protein CASSSDSNQPQHF.